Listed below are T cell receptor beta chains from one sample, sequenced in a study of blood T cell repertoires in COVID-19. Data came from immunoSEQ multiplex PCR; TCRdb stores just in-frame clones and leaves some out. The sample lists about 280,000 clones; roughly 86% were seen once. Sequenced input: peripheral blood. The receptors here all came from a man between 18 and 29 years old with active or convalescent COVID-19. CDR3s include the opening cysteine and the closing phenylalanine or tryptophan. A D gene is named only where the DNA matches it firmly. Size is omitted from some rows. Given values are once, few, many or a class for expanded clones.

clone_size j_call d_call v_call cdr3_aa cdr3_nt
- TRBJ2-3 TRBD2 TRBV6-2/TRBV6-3 CASSTPRTSLTDTQYF TGTGCCAGCAGTACCCCCAGGACTAGCCTGACAGATACGCAGTATTTT
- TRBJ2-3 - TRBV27 CASRLMTSTDTQYF TGTGCCAGCAGACTGATGACTAGCACAGATACGCAGTATTTT
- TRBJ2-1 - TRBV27 CASCTQGSYNEQFF TGTGCCAGCTGCACCCAGGGGTCCTACAATGAGCAGTTCTTC
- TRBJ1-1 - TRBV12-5 CASLDLPGSLNTEAFF TGTGCTAGTTTAGATTTACCGGGATCTTTAAACACTGAAGCTTTCTTT
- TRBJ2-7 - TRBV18 CASSPDRATYEQYF TGTGCCAGCTCACCGGACAGAGCTACCTACGAGCAGTACTTC
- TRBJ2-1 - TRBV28 CASSLQGRVNEQFF TGTGCCAGCAGTTTACAGGGGAGAGTCAATGAGCAGTTCTTC
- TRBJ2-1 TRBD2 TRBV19 CASSITAGVTNEQFF TGTGCCAGTAGTATAACAGCGGGGGTCACAAATGAGCAGTTCTTC
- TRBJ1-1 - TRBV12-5 CASGLVRWTGTTVLPEAFF TGTGCTAGTGGTTTGGTACGATGGACCGGGACAACGGTGTTGCCTGAAGCTTTCTTT
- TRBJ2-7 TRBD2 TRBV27 CASSLAGGTYEQYF TGTGCCAGCAGTTTAGCGGGGGGTACCTACGAGCAGTACTTC
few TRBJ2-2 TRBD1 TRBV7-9 CASSQPRGRGTGELFF TGTGCCAGCAGCCAACCCAGGGGGCGCGGCACCGGGGAGCTGTTTTTT
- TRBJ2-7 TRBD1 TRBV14 CASSQDRTGNYEQYF TGTGCCAGCAGCCAAGATAGGACAGGGAACTACGAGCAGTACTTC
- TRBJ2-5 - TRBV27 CASRDWVTQYF TGTGCCAGCAGGGACTGGGTGACCCAGTACTTC
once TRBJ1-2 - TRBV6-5 CASSQGKNYGYTF TGTGCCAGCAGTCAGGGGAAGAACTATGGCTACACCTTC
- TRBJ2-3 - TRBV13 CASSPPGGPPDTQYF TGTGCCAGCAGCCCTCCCGGGGGGCCCCCAGATACGCAGTATTTT
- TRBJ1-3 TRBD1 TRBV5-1 CASSPPQGDTIYF TGCGCCAGCAGTCCCCCACAGGGGGACACCATATATTTT